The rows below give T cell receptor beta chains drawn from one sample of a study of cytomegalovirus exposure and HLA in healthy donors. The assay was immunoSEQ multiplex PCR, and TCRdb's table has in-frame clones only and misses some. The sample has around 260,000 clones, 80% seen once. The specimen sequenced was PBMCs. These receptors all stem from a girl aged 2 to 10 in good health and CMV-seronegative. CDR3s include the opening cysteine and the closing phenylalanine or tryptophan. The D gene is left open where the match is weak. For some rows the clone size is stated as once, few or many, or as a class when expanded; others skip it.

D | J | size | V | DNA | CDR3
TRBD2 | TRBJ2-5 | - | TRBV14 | TGTGCCAGCAGCCGGCGGGGGTACGAAGAGGCCCAGTACTTC | CASSRRGYEEAQYF
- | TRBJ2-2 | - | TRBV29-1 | TGCAGCGTAGACATCAACACCGGGGAGCTGTTTTTT | CSVDINTGELFF
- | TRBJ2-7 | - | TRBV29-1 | TGCAGCGTATGGGGCAGCTCCTACGAGCAGTACTTC | CSVWGSSYEQYF
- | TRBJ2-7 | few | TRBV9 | TGTGCCAGCAGCGTAGGGGGGCAGGACATCTACGAGCAGTACTTC | CASSVGGQDIYEQYF
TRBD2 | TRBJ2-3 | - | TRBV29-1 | TGCAGCGTTGTCACTAGCGGGAGTGCAACAAATACGCAGTATTTT | CSVVTSGSATNTQYF
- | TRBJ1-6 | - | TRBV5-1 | TGCGCCAGCAGCTTGGGCAGTATTAATTCACCCCTCCACTTT | CASSLGSINSPLHF
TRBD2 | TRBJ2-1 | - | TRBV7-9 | TGTGCCAGCAGCTCGCGTAGCGGGGGGGCCTATGAGCAGTTCTTC | CASSSRSGGAYEQFF
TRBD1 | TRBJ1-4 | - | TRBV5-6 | TGTGCCAGCAGCTCGATAGGGACAGGGGATAATGAAAAACTGTTTTTT | CASSSIGTGDNEKLFF
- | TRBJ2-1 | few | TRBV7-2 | TGTGCCAGCAGCCGGACTTTCTACAATGAGCAGTTCTTC | CASSRTFYNEQFF
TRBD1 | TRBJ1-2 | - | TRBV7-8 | TGTGCCAGCAGCTCCGGGGGCAGGGGGCTTGGAGCCACCTTC | CASSSGGRGLGATF
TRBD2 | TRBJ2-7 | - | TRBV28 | TGTGCCAGCAGTCCATTCGGGACTAGCGGGGCCCGGGGGCAGTACTTC | CASSPFGTSGARGQYF
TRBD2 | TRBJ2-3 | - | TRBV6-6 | TGTGCCAGCAAACTAGCGGGGGGGCCGTCAGATACGCAGTATTTT | CASKLAGGPSDTQYF
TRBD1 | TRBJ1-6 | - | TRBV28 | TGTGCCAGCAGTACGACAGGGAGTTCACCCCTCCACTTT | CASSTTGSSPLHF
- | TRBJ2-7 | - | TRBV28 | TGTGCCAGCAGGCAAGGGGCCCTAAGCTCCTACGAGCAGTACTTC | CASRQGALSSYEQYF